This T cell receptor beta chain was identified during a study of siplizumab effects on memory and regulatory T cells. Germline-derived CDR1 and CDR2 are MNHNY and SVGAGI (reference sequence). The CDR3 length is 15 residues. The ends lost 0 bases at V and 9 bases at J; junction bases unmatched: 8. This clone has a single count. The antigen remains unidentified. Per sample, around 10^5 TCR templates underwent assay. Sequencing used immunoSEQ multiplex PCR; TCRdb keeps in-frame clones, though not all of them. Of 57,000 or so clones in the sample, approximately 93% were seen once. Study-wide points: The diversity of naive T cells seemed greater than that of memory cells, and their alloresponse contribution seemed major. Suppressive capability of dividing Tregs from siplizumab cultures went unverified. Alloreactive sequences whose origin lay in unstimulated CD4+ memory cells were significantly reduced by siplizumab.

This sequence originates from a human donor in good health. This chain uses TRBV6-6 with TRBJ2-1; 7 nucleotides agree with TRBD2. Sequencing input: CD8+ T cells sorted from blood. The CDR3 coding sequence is TGTGCCAGCAGTTACTCGGGGGAGGGCACAGGTGAGCAGTTCTTC. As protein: CASSYSGEGTGEQFF.